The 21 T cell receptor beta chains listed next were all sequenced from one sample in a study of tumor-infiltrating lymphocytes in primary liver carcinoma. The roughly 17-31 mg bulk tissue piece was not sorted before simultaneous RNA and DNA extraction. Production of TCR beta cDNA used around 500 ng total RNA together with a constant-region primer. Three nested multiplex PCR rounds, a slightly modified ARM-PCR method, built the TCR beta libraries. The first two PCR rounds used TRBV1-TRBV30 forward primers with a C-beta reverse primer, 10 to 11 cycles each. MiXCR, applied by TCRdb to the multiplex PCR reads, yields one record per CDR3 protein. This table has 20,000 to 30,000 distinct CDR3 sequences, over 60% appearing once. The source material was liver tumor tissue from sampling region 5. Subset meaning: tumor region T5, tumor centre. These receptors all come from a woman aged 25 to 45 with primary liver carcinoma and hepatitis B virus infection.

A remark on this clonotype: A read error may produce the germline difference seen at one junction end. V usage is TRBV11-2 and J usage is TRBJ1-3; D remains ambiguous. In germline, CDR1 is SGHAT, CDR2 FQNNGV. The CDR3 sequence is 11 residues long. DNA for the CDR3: TGTGCCATCAGCATGGGAAACAGCATATATTTT. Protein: CAISMGNSIYF.

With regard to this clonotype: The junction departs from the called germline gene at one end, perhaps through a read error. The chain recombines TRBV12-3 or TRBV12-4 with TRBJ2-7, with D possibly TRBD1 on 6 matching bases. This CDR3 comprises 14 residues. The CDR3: CASSLGGQSYEKYF. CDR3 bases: TGCGCCAGTAGTTTAGGTGGACAGTCCTACGAGAAGTACTTC.

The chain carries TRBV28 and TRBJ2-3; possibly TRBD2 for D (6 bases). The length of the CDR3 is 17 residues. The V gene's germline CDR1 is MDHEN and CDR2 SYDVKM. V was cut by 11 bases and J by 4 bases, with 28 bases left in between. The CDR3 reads CACKGRYGTPEADTQYF. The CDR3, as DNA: TGTGCCTGCAAAGGACGGTACGGGACTCCCGAGGCAGATACGCAGTATTTT.

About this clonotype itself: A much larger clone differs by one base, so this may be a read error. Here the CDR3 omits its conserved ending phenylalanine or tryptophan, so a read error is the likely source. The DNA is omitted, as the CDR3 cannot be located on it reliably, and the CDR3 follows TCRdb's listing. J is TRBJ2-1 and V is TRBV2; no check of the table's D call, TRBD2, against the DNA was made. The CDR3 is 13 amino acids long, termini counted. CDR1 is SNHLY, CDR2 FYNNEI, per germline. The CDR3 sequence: CASSDVRTYDPFI.

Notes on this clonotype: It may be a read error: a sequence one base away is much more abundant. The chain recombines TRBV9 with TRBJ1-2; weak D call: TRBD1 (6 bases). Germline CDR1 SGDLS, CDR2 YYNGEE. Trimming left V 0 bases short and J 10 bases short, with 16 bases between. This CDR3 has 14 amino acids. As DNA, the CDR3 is TGTGCCAGCAGCGTAGGGGACACGCCTATTGCCTACACCTTC. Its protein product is CASSVGDTPIAYTF. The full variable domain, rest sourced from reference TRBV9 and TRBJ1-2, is DSGVTQTPKHLITATGQRVTLRCSPRSGDLSVYWYQQSLDQGLQFLIQYYNGEERAKGNILERFSAQQFPDLHSELNLSSLELGDSALYFCASSVGDTPIAYTFGSGTRLTVV.

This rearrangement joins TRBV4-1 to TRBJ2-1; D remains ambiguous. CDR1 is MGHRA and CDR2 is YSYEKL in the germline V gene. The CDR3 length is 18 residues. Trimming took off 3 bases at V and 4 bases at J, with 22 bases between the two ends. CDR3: CASSHEWVPQSSYNEQFF. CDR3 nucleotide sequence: TGCGCCAGCAGCCATGAATGGGTCCCTCAGAGCTCTTACAATGAGCAGTTCTTC.

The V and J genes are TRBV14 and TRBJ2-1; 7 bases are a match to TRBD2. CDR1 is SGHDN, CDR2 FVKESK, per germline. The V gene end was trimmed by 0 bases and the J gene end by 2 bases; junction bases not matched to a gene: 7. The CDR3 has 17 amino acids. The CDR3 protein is CASSQDPREGAYNEQFF. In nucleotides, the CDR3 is TGTGCCAGCAGCCAAGATCCGAGGGAGGGCGCCTACAATGAGCAGTTCTTC. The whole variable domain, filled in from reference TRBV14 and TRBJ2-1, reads EAGVTQFPSHSVIEKGQTVTLRCDPISGHDNLYWYRRVMGKEIKFLLHFVKESKQDESGMPNNRFLAERTGGTYSTLKVQPAELEDSGVYFCASSQDPREGAYNEQFFGPGTRLTVL.

The CDR3 loop reads CASSSTGCEKLFF. CDR3 DNA sequence: TGTGCCAGCAGTTCGACGGGGTGTGAAAAACTGTTTTTT. The J gene is TRBJ1-4, the V gene TRBV5-5; no clear D. The CDR3 runs to 13 residues. CDR1 is SGHKS, CDR2 YYEKEE, per germline (reference sequence). Between the trimmed V and J ends, which lost 5 bases and 7 bases, there was a span of 12 bases.

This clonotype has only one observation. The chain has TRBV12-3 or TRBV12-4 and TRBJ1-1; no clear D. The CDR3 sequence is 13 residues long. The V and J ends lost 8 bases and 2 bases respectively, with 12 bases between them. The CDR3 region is CASSRNINTEAFF. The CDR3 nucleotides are TGTGCCAGCTCTCGCAACATAAACACTGAAGCTTTCTTT.

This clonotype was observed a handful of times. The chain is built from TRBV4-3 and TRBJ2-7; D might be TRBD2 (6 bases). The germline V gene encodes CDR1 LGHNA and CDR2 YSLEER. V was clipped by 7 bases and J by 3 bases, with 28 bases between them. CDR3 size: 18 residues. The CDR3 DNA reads TGCGCCAGCAATCAAGCTGTGACGGGGGATCACATTAGCTACGAGCAGTACTTC. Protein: CASNQAVTGDHISYEQYF.

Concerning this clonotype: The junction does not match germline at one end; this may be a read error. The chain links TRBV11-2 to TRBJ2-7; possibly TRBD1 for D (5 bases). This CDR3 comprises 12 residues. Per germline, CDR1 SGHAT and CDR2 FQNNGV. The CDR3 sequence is CVSSLGPTGQYF. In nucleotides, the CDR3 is TGTGTCAGCAGCTTAGGTCCCACAGGGCAGTACTTC.

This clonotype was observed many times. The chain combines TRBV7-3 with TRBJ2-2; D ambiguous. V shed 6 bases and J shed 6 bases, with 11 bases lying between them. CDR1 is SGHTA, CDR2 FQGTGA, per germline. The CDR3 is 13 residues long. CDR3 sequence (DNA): TGTGCCAGCAGTCCTATCGGGCCCGGGGAGCTGTTTTTT. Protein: CASSPIGPGELFF.

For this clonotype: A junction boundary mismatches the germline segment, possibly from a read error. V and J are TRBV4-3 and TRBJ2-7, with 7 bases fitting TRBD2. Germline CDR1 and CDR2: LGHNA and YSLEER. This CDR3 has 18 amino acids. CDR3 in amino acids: CASSQAVTGGHISYERYF. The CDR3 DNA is TGCGCCAGTAGCCAAGCTGTAACGGGGGGTCACATTAGCTACGAGCGGTACTTC.

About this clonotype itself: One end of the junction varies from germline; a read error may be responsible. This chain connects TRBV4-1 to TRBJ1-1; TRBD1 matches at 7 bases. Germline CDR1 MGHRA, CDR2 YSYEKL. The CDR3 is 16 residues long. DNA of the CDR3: TGCGCGAGCAGCCAAGTACTTGACAGGGAGCGAATTGAAGCTTTCTTT. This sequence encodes CASSQVLDRERIEAFF.

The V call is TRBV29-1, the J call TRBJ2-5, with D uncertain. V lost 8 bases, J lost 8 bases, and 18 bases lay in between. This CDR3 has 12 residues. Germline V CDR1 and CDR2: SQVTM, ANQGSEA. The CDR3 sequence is CSSRLDQATQYF. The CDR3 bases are TGCAGCAGTAGACTGGACCAAGCAACCCAGTACTTC. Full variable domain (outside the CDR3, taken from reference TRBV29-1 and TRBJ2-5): SAVISQKPSRDICQRGTSLTIQCQVDSQVTMMFWYRQQPGQSLTLIATANQGSEATYESGFVIDKFPISRPNLTFSTLTVSNMSPEDSSIYLCSSRLDQATQYFGPGTRLLVL.

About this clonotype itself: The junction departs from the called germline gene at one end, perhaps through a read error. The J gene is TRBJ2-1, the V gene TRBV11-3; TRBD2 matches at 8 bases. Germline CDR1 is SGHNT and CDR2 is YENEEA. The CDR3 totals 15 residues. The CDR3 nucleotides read TGCGCCAGCAGCCGACTAGCGAGGGGGGGGTATGAGCAGATCTTC. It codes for CASSRLARGGYEQIF.

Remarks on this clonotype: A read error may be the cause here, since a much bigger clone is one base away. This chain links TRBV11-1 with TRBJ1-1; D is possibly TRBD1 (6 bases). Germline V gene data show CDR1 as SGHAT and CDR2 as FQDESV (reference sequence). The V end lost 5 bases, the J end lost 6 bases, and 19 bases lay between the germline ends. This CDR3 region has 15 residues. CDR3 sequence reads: CASSPPSTGGAEAFF. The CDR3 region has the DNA TGTGCCAGCAGCCCTCCCTCGACAGGTGGAGCTGAAGCTTTCTTT.

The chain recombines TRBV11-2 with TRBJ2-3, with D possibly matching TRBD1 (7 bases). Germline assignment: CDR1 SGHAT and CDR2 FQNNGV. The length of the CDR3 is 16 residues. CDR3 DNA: TGTGTCTGCAGCCGGACGCGACAGGGAAGGGGAGGTACGCAGTATTTT. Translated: CVCSRTRQGRGGTQYF.

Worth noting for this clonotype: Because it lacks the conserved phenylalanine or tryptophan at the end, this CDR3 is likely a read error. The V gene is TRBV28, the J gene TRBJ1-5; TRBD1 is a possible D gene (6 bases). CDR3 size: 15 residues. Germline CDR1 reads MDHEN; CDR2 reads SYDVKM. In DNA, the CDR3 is TGTGCCAGCAGGGCGGGGGGCCGAGGCAATCATCCCCAGCATTTA. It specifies CASRAGGRGNHPQHL.

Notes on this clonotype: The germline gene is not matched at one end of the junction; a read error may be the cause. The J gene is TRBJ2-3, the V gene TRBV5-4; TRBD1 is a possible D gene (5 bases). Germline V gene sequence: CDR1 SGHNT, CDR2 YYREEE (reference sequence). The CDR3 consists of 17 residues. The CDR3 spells CASSIDGHPPPTDMQYF. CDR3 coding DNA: TGTGCCAGCAGCATAGACGGACACCCTCCACCCACAGATATGCAGTATTTC.

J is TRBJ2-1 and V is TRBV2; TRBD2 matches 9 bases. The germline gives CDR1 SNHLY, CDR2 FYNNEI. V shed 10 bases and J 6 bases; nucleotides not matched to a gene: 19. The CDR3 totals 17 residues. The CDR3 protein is CAIRDTEGLAGINEQFF. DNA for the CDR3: TGTGCCATCAGGGATACAGAGGGGCTAGCGGGAATCAATGAGCAGTTCTTC.